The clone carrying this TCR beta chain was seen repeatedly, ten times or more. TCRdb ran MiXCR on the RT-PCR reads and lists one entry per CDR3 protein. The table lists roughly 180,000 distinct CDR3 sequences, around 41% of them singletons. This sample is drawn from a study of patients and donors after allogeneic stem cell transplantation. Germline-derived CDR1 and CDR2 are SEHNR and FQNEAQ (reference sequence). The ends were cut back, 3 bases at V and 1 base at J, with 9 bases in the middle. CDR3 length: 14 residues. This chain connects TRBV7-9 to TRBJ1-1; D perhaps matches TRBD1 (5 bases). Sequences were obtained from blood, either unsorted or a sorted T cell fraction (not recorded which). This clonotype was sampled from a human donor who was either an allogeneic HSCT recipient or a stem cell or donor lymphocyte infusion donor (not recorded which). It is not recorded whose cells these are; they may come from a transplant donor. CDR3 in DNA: TGTGCCAGCAGCTTGCAGGGAAAGAACACTGAAGCTTTCTTT. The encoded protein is CASSLQGKNTEAFF.